The 15 T cell receptor beta chains below were found in one sample sequenced in a study of OX40 agonist ivuxolimab in advanced cancers. Only in-frame clones appear in the TCRdb table, and some are missing; sequencing was by immunoSEQ multiplex PCR. The sample holds 57,000 or so clones; roughly 84% are singletons and the top ten take almost 0.65%. The specimen was CD4+ or CD8+ T cells sorted from blood, collected in a trial of the OX40 agonist ivuxolimab. The receptor source for this set is an adult with an advanced solid tumor such as melanoma, head and neck, liver or kidney cancer.

The chain uses TRBV7-2 and TRBJ1-5; 7 bases are a match to TRBD1. V dropped 3 bases and J dropped 9; count of bases not matched to a gene: 11. Germline lookup yields CDR1 SGHTA and CDR2 FQGNSA. The CDR3 has 15 amino acids. CDR3 coding DNA: TGTGCCAGCAGCTTGGATCAGGGGGAGCTACGGCCCCAGCATTTT. Translating gives CASSLDQGELRPQHF.

The chain is built from TRBV7-7 and TRBJ2-5; D might be TRBD1 (5 bases). This CDR3 spans 13 amino acids. V lost 3 bases, J lost 2 bases, and 7 bases lay in between. Looked up from germline, CDR1 is SSHAT and CDR2 is FNYEAQ (reference sequence). The CDR3 DNA reads as TGTGCCAGCAGCTTGGGGCAGCAAGAGACCCAGTACTTC. It specifies CASSLGQQETQYF.

The chain recombines TRBV19 with TRBJ1-1, with TRBD1 matching over 7 bases. Per germline, CDR1 LNHDA and CDR2 SQIVND (reference sequence). CDR3 length: 15 residues. V lost 7 bases to trimming and J lost 2 bases; unmatched junction nucleotides: 10. The CDR3 nucleotides read TGTGCCAGTAAGTTAGTTGGACAGGAAAACACTGAAGCTTTCTTT. This sequence encodes CASKLVGQENTEAFF.

V and J are TRBV12-5 and TRBJ1-1, with D tentatively TRBD1 (5 bases). Germline V CDR1 and CDR2: LGHNT, FRNRAP. The CDR3 is 13 residues long. V was cut by 6 bases and J by 1 base, with 9 bases left in between. The CDR3, as DNA: TGTGCTAGTGGACAGGAGAGGAACACTGAAGCTTTCTTT. Its protein product is CASGQERNTEAFF.

The gene calls are TRBV30 and TRBJ1-4; no clear D gene. This CDR3 contains 14 residues. Trimming took 4 bases from V and 3 from J, leaving 12 bases between them. Germline V gene lookup returns CDR1 GTSNPN and CDR2 SVGIG (reference sequence). DNA for the CDR3: TGTGCCTGGACCGCCGGGTCGGCTAATGAAAAACTGTTTTTT. Protein: CAWTAGSANEKLFF.

This chain links TRBV7-9 with TRBJ2-5; 7 nucleotides line up with TRBD1. CDR3 length equals 14 residues. Per the germline V gene, CDR1 is SEHNR and CDR2 is FQNEAQ (reference sequence). V lost 0 bases to trimming and J lost 6 bases; unmatched junction nucleotides: 4. Here the CDR3 DNA reads TGTGCCAGCAGCTTAGCAGGGGGCGCGAAGACCCAGTACTTC. It translates to CASSLAGGAKTQYF. Full variable domain (remainder filled in from reference TRBV7-9 and TRBJ2-5): DTGVSQNPRHKITKRGQNVTFRCDPISEHNRLYWYRQTLGQGPEFLTYFQNEAQLEKSRLLSDRFSAERPKGSFSTLEIQRTEQGDSAMYLCASSLAGGAKTQYFGPGTRLLVL.

This clone has more than one count but fewer than ten. The rearrangement joins TRBV6-5 to TRBJ1-1, with D perhaps matching TRBD1 (5 bases). CDR3 size: 15 residues. V lost 8 bases and J 1 base, leaving 17 bases between the germline ends. In germline, CDR1 is MNHEY, CDR2 SVGAGI. CDR3 bases: TGTGCCAGCTCTCTGCAAGGGGATTCGAACACTGAAGCTTTCTTT. Translating it yields CASSLQGDSNTEAFF.

The chain is built from TRBV10-2 and TRBJ2-3; D may be TRBD2 (6 bases). From germline, CDR1 is WSHSY and CDR2 SAAADI. The CDR3 contains 14 residues. V lost 4 bases to trimming and J lost 6 bases, with 14 bases between them. The CDR3: CASSGLVPWDTQYF. The CDR3 DNA sequence: TGCGCCAGCAGTGGACTAGTCCCCTGGGATACGCAGTATTTT.

The V call is TRBV28, the J call TRBJ1-1, with D unclear. There are 15 residues in the CDR3. Trimming took 7 bases from V and 1 from J, leaving 16 bases between them. Germline V gives CDR1 MDHEN, CDR2 SYDVKM. This CDR3 reads CASTLPGSKNTEAFF. The CDR3 DNA sequence: TGTGCCAGCACCCTCCCGGGCAGTAAGAACACTGAAGCTTTCTTT.

V is TRBV10-3 and J is TRBJ2-7; TRBD2 aligns across 8 bases. Germline trimming cut 6 bases from V and 3 bases from J; bases unmatched to any gene: 7. The germline CDR1 and CDR2 sequences are ENHRY and SYGVKD. The CDR3 is made up of 14 amino acids. The CDR3 DNA is TGTGCCATCAGGCCGGGACTAGAGGGCTACGAGCAGTACTTC. Translating it yields CAIRPGLEGYEQYF.

The rearrangement links TRBV19 to TRBJ2-3, with D tentatively TRBD2 (7 bases). Germline-derived CDR1 and CDR2 are LNHDA and SQIVND (reference sequence). V was shortened by 3 bases and J by 6 bases, with 13 bases between the two germline ends. The CDR3 loop spans 14 amino acids. CDR3 residues: CASSIGGAGDTQYF. The CDR3 DNA reads as TGTGCCAGTAGTATTGGGGGGGCGGGCGATACGCAGTATTTT.

This clone was recorded once. V usage is TRBV27 and J usage is TRBJ1-2; the D gene is possibly TRBD1 (6 bases). Trimming pared 6 bases from V and 6 bases from J, leaving 20 bases between. The CDR3 length is 15 residues. Germline assignment: CDR1 MNHEY and CDR2 SMNVEV (reference sequence). The CDR3 is CASRRTGYAIDGYTF. CDR3 nucleotide sequence: TGTGCCAGCAGACGAACAGGGTACGCGATTGATGGCTACACCTTC.

The chain joins TRBV7-2 to TRBJ2-3; D ambiguous. Germline values: CDR1 SGHTA, CDR2 FQGNSA. V was pared by 5 bases and J by 2 bases, with 8 bases between. The CDR3 sequence is 13 residues long. This CDR3 is CASSPGFTDTQYF. CDR3 coding DNA: TGTGCCAGCAGCCCCGGATTCACAGATACGCAGTATTTT.

Notes on this clone: An end of the junction differs from the germline gene, which may be a read error. The CDR3 is CASSSTGMRQETQYF. The CDR3 bases are TGTGCTAGCAGCTCCACCGGGATGCGGCAAGAGACCCAGTACTTC. The chain is built from TRBV7-7 and TRBJ2-5; a possible D gene is TRBD2 (5 bases). Looked up from germline, CDR1 is SSHAT and CDR2 is FNYEAQ (reference sequence). The CDR3 runs 15 residues.

The V and J genes are TRBV19 and TRBJ1-5; 8 bases line up with TRBD1. In germline, CDR1 is LNHDA, CDR2 SQIVND (reference sequence). The V segment lost 5 bases and the J segment 6 bases; nucleotides outside the gene matches: 6. The CDR3 spans 14 residues. The CDR3 loop reads CASSVTGGAQPQHF. The DNA for the CDR3 is TGTGCCAGTAGTGTAACAGGGGGAGCTCAGCCCCAGCATTTT.